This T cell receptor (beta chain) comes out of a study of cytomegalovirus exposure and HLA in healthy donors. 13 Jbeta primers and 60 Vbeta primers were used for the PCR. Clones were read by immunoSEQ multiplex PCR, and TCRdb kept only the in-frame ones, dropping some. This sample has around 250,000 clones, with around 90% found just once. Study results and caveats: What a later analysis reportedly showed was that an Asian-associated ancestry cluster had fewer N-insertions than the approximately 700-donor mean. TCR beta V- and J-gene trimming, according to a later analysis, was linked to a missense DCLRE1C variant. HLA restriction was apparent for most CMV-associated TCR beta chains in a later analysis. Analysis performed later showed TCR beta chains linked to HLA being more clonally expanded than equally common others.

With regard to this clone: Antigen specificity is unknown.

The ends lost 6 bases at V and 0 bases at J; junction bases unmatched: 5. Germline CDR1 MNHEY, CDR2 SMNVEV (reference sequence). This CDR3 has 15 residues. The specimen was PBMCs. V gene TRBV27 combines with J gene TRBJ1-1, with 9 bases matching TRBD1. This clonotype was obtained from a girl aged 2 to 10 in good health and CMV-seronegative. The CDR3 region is CASRRGTGMNTEAFF. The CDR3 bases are TGTGCCAGCAGACGTGGGACAGGGATGAACACTGAAGCTTTCTTT.